These 20 T cell receptor beta chains originate from one sample sequenced in a study of shared clonotypes between healthy human individuals. The assay was immunoSEQ multiplex PCR, and TCRdb's table has in-frame clones only and misses some. The sample contains about 2.2 million clones, around 93% of which appear only once. Only CD45RO-negative cells positively selected for CCR7 counted as naive CD8 cells, so terminally differentiated effector memory CD45RA+ cells were excluded. Material: naive CD8+ T cells from PBMCs. These receptors were taken from a man younger than 30 in good health. Some clones in this sample may be carry-over from other donors' samples.

The chain has TRBV21-1 and TRBJ2-7; TRBD1 is the table's D call and was not checked against the DNA. TRBV21-1 represents a pseudogene. The CDR3 sequence is 15 residues long. The CDR3 here is CASSKANPGIHEQYF. The DNA for the CDR3 is TGTGCCAGCAGCAAAGCGAACCCAGGGATCCACGAGCAGTACTTC.

This chain joins TRBV6-1 and TRBJ2-7; TRBD2 matches at 12 bases. With V trimmed by 3 bases and J by 3 bases, 9 bases remained unmatched. CDR3 length: 17 amino acids. The germline V gene encodes CDR1 MNHNS and CDR2 SASEGT. The CDR3 region has the DNA TGTGCCAGCAGTGAGGGACATCGGACTAGCGGGATCTACGAGCAGTACTTC. Its translation is CASSEGHRTSGIYEQYF.

Notes on this clone: Other DNA variants within this sample encode the same CDR3. This rearrangement joins TRBV27 to TRBJ2-1; no clear D. The CDR3 covers 15 residues. Germline CDR1 MNHEY, CDR2 SMNVEV (reference sequence). The V end was cut by 2 bases, the J end by 0 bases, with 8 bases between. Here the CDR3 reads CASSLRQSSYNEQFF. Here the CDR3 DNA reads TGTGCCAGCAGTTTAAGGCAGAGCTCCTACAATGAGCAGTTCTTC.

The chain has TRBV4-2 and TRBJ2-1; 10 nucleotides match TRBD2. The CDR3 is made up of 15 amino acids. J was trimmed by 5 bases and V by 2 bases; bases with no gene match: 3. Germline assignment: CDR1 LGHNA and CDR2 YNFKEQ. The CDR3 DNA is TGTGCCAGCAGCCAACGGACTAGCGGTAACAATGAGCAGTTCTTC. It is translated as CASSQRTSGNNEQFF.

This chain joins TRBV29-1 and TRBJ2-1; 8 bases agree with TRBD2. Germline CDR1 SQVTM, CDR2 ANQGSEA. The CDR3 is 14 amino acids. The V and J ends lost 7 bases and 2 bases, in that order; junction bases with no gene match: 7. CDR3 sequence: CSAEGSGTYNEQFF. The CDR3 DNA reads as TGCAGCGCCGAGGGTAGCGGGACCTACAATGAGCAGTTCTTC.

This chain connects TRBV5-1 to TRBJ2-1; TRBD2 matches at 9 bases. The CDR3 covers 17 residues. Germline lookup yields CDR1 SGHRS and CDR2 YFSETQ. V lost 3 bases to trimming and J lost 8 bases; unmatched junction nucleotides: 15. The CDR3 reads CASSWRASGAPTDEQFF. CDR3 DNA sequence: TGCGCCAGCAGCTGGAGGGCTAGCGGGGCCCCTACGGATGAGCAGTTCTTC.

CDR3 bases: TGTGCCAGCAAGGGCGGGAGGGGTGGAGGCTACGAGCAGTACTTC. Amino acids: CASKGGRGGGYEQYF. The chain employs TRBV28 and TRBJ2-7; TRBD2 matches at 9 bases. Germline V gives CDR1 MDHEN, CDR2 SYDVKM. CDR3 length: 15 amino acids. Trimming took 7 bases from V and 3 from J; bases not matched to a gene: 10.

Comments on this clone: Distinct nucleotide sequences in the sample also encode this CDR3. The chain has TRBV14 and TRBJ2-7; D unresolved. The germline V gene encodes CDR1 SGHDN and CDR2 FVKESK. Trimming cost V 1 base and J 2 bases, with 6 bases left between them. This CDR3 is built from 13 residues. CDR3 nucleotides: TGTGCCAGCAGCCAAGTTCTGGCCTACGAGCAGTACTTC. It codes for CASSQVLAYEQYF.

J is TRBJ2-3 and V is TRBV30, with TRBD1 matching over 8 bases. The CDR3 loop spans 15 amino acids. V lost 2 bases, J lost 4 bases, and 8 bases stayed unmatched. Germline V gene data show CDR1 as GTSNPN and CDR2 as SVGIG (reference sequence). CDR3 protein: CAWSTTGGVADTQYF. The CDR3 coding sequence is TGTGCCTGGAGTACTACAGGGGGAGTGGCAGATACGCAGTATTTT.

This clone was recorded only once. The gene calls are TRBV11-2 and TRBJ2-3; 7 nucleotides match TRBD2. V shed 7 bases, J shed 2 bases, and the junction held 9 bases outside the gene matches. Germline CDR1 SGHAT, CDR2 FQNNGV. This CDR3 has 15 amino acids. As DNA, the CDR3 is TGTGCCAGCAACGGGAGGAGGGAATCCACAGATACGCAGTATTTT. It encodes CASNGRRESTDTQYF.

The chain recombines TRBV27 with TRBJ2-7; 7 bases line up with TRBD1. Germline V lookup: CDR1 MNHEY, CDR2 SMNVEV (reference sequence). The ends lost 5 bases at V and 2 bases at J; junction bases unmatched: 9. The CDR3 is 15 amino acids. As DNA, the CDR3 is TGTGCCAGCAGTGTTAGACAGGGATGGACCTACGAGCAGTACTTC. This encodes CASSVRQGWTYEQYF.

The rearrangement uses TRBV4-1 and TRBJ1-3; no clear D. The CDR3 is made up of 14 amino acids. Germline V gives CDR1 MGHRA, CDR2 YSYEKL. The germline V and J ends were trimmed by 3 bases and 8 bases, with 14 bases remaining between them. The DNA for the CDR3 is TGCGCCAGCAGCCACCGGGCATGGAGGGACACCATATATTTT. It is translated as CASSHRAWRDTIYF.

This clone came up once. This chain joins TRBV4-1 and TRBJ2-1, with TRBD2 as a possible D gene (5 bases). V lost 0 bases to trimming and J lost 12 bases, with 18 bases between them. The CDR3 is 15 residues long. Germline CDR1 and CDR2: MGHRA and YSYEKL. The CDR3 DNA reads as TGCGCCAGCAGCCAAGATCGGGAACAACGGTTGGGGCAGTTCTTC. Its protein product is CASSQDREQRLGQFF.

The rearrangement links TRBV5-1 to TRBJ1-1; D is unclear. V lost 4 bases, J lost 1 base, and 20 bases lay in between. The germline gives CDR1 SGHRS, CDR2 YFSETQ. The CDR3 runs 17 residues. CDR3 DNA sequence: TGCGCCAGCAGCCTGGACCGACTCAACCTCGGGAACACTGAAGCTTTCTTT. It is translated as CASSLDRLNLGNTEAFF.

Comments on this clone: This sample includes further DNA sequences coding for the same CDR3. The chain is built from TRBV9 and TRBJ2-3; 11 bases fit TRBD1. Looked up from germline, CDR1 is SGDLS and CDR2 is YYNGEE. The CDR3 has 15 residues. The V gene end was trimmed by 0 bases and the J gene end by 4 bases; junction bases not matched to a gene: 1. CDR3 loop: CASSVAGQGADTQYF. DNA of the CDR3: TGTGCCAGCAGCGTAGCGGGACAGGGGGCAGATACGCAGTATTTT.

This rearrangement joins TRBV7-9 to TRBJ1-5, with 8 bases aligning to TRBD1. This CDR3 has 16 amino acids. The germline gives CDR1 SEHNR, CDR2 FQNEAQ (reference sequence). V shed 5 bases and J 5 bases; nucleotides not matched to a gene: 11. The CDR3 here is CASSTGTGDSDQPQHF. In DNA, the CDR3 is TGTGCCAGCAGCACAGGGACAGGAGATTCCGATCAGCCCCAGCATTTT. Full variable domain (outside the CDR3, taken from reference TRBV7-9 and TRBJ1-5): DTGVSQNPRHKITKRGQNVTFRCDPISEHNRLYWYRQTLGQGPEFLTYFQNEAQLEKSRLLSDRFSAERPKGSFSTLEIQRTEQGDSAMYLCASSTGTGDSDQPQHFGDGTRLSIL.

The gene calls are TRBV7-6 and TRBJ2-2, with TRBD2 matching over 9 bases. V gave up 5 bases and J gave up 0 bases; unmatched junction bases: 10. From germline, CDR1 is SGHVS and CDR2 FNYEAQ. The CDR3 loop spans 18 amino acids. The CDR3 DNA reads TGTGCCAGCAGCCACAGGGGCCTAGCGGGACCGAACACCGGGGAGCTGTTTTTT. Translation: CASSHRGLAGPNTGELFF.

V gene TRBV2 combines with J gene TRBJ2-5; D is possibly TRBD1 (5 bases). This CDR3 has 11 amino acids. CDR1 is SNHLY, CDR2 FYNNEI, per germline. V was shortened by 9 bases and J by 4 bases, with 9 bases between the two germline ends. CDR3 amino acids: CASRQLETQYF. CDR3 sequence (DNA): TGTGCCAGTAGACAGTTAGAGACCCAGTACTTC.

The V call is TRBV27, the J call TRBJ2-2; D is ambiguous. CDR1 and CDR2 (germline): MNHEY, SMNVEV (reference sequence). The CDR3 has 15 residues. The ends were cut back, 2 bases at V and 2 bases at J, with 9 bases in the middle. CDR3 in DNA: TGTGCCAGCAGTTTAGGGGTGTTCAACACCGGGGAGCTGTTTTTT. This encodes CASSLGVFNTGELFF.

This chain connects TRBV5-1 to TRBJ2-7, with D unresolved. Trimming took off 4 bases at V and 3 bases at J, with 14 bases between the two ends. The germline V gene has CDR1 SGHRS and CDR2 YFSETQ. CDR3 length: 14 amino acids. The CDR3: CASSPAQDFYEQYF. The CDR3 DNA reads as TGCGCCAGCAGCCCGGCTCAGGATTTCTACGAGCAGTACTTC.